The 21 T cell receptor beta chains reported below all come from one sample, sequenced in a study of cytotoxic CD8 clonotypes in ibrutinib-treated CLL. The table came from immunoSEQ multiplex PCR; TCRdb's copy has only in-frame clones and leaves some out. The table shows over 200,000 clones, with 70% occurring only once. The specimen was PBMCs, collected after 12 months of ibrutinib treatment. These receptors were obtained from a human donor with chronic lymphocytic leukemia.

The V call is TRBV2, the J call TRBJ1-1; 7 positions agree with TRBD1. V lost 6 bases and J lost 9; bases outside the gene matches: 7. This CDR3 contains 12 residues. Germline V gene lookup returns CDR1 SNHLY and CDR2 FYNNEI. The CDR3 DNA is TGTGCCAGCAGGAATCGACAGGGCAAAGCTTTCTTT. This translates into CASRNRQGKAFF.

This clone was observed a handful of times. The V call is TRBV7-9, the J call TRBJ1-6, with 8 nucleotides matching TRBD1. The CDR3 extends over 16 amino acids. The V segment lost 1 base and the J segment 5 bases; nucleotides outside the gene matches: 4. Germline V lookup: CDR1 SEHNR, CDR2 FQNEAQ (reference sequence). CDR3 in amino acids: CASSLGTGFDNSPLHF. The CDR3 coding sequence is TGTGCCAGCAGCTTAGGGACAGGGTTCGATAATTCACCCCTCCACTTT.

This CDR3 is CAWSVWRTPKGYTF. As DNA, the CDR3 is TGTGCCTGGAGTGTATGGCGAACCCCCAAGGGCTACACCTTC. This chain links TRBV30 with TRBJ1-2, with no clear D. Per germline, CDR1 GTSNPN and CDR2 SVGIG (reference sequence). V shed 0 bases and J shed 8 bases, with 16 bases lying between them. The CDR3 extends over 14 amino acids. Together with reference TRBV30 and TRBJ1-2, the CDR3 gives the full variable domain: SQTIHQWPATLVQPVGSPLSLECTVEGTSNPNLYWYRQAAGRGLQLLFYSVGIGQISSEVPQNLSASRPQDRQFILSSKKLLLSDSGFYLCAWSVWRTPKGYTFGSGTRLTVV.

This clone turned up a few times. The junction departs from the called germline gene at one end, perhaps through a read error. The chain recombines TRBV9 with TRBJ1-4, with TRBD1 as a possible D gene (5 bases). Per germline, CDR1 SGDLS and CDR2 YYNGEE. This CDR3 is 17 amino acids long. The CDR3 reads CASSPFGRVSGDEKLFF. The CDR3 DNA reads TGTGCTAGCAGCCCCTTCGGCAGGGTATCGGGGGATGAAAAACTGTTTTTT.

The rearrangement uses TRBV5-1 and TRBJ2-7; 9 bases align to TRBD2. The germline CDR1 and CDR2 sequences are SGHRS and YFSETQ. The ends lost 5 bases at V and 4 bases at J; junction bases unmatched: 13. The CDR3 extends over 16 amino acids. This CDR3 is CASSTNTAGGPYEQYF. In DNA form, the CDR3 reads TGCGCCAGCAGTACCAATACCGCGGGAGGGCCGTACGAGCAGTACTTC. The full variable domain, rest sourced from reference TRBV5-1 and TRBJ2-7, is KAGVTQTPRYLIKTRGQQVTLSCSPISGHRSVSWYQQTPGQGLQFLFEYFSETQRNKGNFPGRFSGRQFSNSRSEMNVSTLELGDSALYLCASSTNTAGGPYEQYFGPGTRLTVT.

The chain recombines TRBV29-1 with TRBJ2-3; 9 nucleotides match TRBD1. The CDR3 loop spans 15 amino acids. Unmatched junction bases numbered 13, after V lost 6 bases and J lost 6 bases. Per germline, CDR1 SQVTM and CDR2 ANQGSEA. CDR3 DNA sequence: TGCAGCGTCGCACATGGGACAGGGCGGGTTGATACGCAGTATTTT. Its protein product is CSVAHGTGRVDTQYF.

The chain uses TRBV9 and TRBJ2-3; a possible D gene is TRBD1 (5 bases). Trimming shortened V by 1 base and J by 1 base, and 19 bases separated the two germline ends. There are 18 residues in the CDR3. Germline V lookup: CDR1 SGDLS, CDR2 YYNGEE. CDR3 region: CASSVSPSGASRTDTQYF. CDR3 bases: TGTGCCAGCAGCGTAAGTCCTAGTGGGGCATCCCGCACAGATACGCAGTATTTT.

The chain joins TRBV6-6 to TRBJ1-2, with a possible D match to TRBD1 (6 bases). The germline gives CDR1 MNHNY, CDR2 SVGAGI (reference sequence). Trimming took 6 bases from V and 4 from J, leaving 12 bases between them. The CDR3 consists of 13 residues. Here the CDR3 DNA reads TGTGCCAGCAGAGTAGGGGGAGGCTATGGCTACACCTTC. Translated, it gives CASRVGGGYGYTF.

The V call is TRBV28, the J call TRBJ2-7; the D gene is possibly TRBD2 (5 bases). The V end lost 4 bases, the J end lost 7 bases, and 20 bases lay between the germline ends. CDR3 size: 15 residues. The germline gives CDR1 MDHEN, CDR2 SYDVKM. DNA of the CDR3: TGTGCCAGCAGTTATCCTGGACCTCTCTCGGGGGAGCAGTACTTC. Amino acids: CASSYPGPLSGEQYF.

The chain employs TRBV11-2 and TRBJ1-4; D unclear. The germline CDR1 and CDR2 sequences are SGHAT and FQNNGV. The CDR3 covers 12 residues. V dropped 11 bases and J dropped 1 base, with 8 bases sitting between them. CDR3 sequence reads: CACGVTNEKLFF. DNA of the CDR3: TGTGCCTGTGGTGTAACTAATGAAAAACTGTTTTTT.

This chain connects TRBV6-5 to TRBJ2-7, with D unresolved. The CDR3 spans 13 residues. Between the trimmed V and J ends, which lost 0 bases and 4 bases, there was a span of 7 bases. Germline V gene lookup returns CDR1 MNHEY and CDR2 SVGAGI. The CDR3 region is CASSYSREYEQYF. The CDR3 DNA is TGTGCCAGCAGTTACTCTCGAGAGTACGAGCAGTACTTC.

The rearrangement links TRBV7-2 to TRBJ1-2; D is unresolved. The CDR3 has 15 amino acids. Between the trimmed V and J ends, which lost 2 bases and 0 bases, there was a span of 10 bases. Germline CDR1 reads SGHTA; CDR2 reads FQGNSA. CDR3 amino acids: CASSLSVSANYGYTF. Here the CDR3 DNA reads TGTGCCAGCAGCTTAAGTGTCAGTGCTAACTATGGCTACACCTTC.

The chain uses TRBV11-2 and TRBJ2-7; 8 nucleotides match TRBD2. Germline V lookup: CDR1 SGHAT, CDR2 FQNNGV. Trimming at V came to 3 bases and at J to 2 bases, leaving 12 bases not matched to a gene. The CDR3 length is 17 residues. The CDR3 DNA is TGTGCCAGCAGCTTCTCCCTGGCGGGAGGTTTCCCCTACGAGCAGTACTTC. Translated: CASSFSLAGGFPYEQYF.

Only a few counts were recorded for this clone. J is TRBJ2-3 and V is TRBV6-1; D not certain. Germline V gene sequence: CDR1 MNHNS, CDR2 SASEGT. V was cut by 5 bases and J by 7 bases, with 13 bases left in between. CDR3 length: 13 residues. The CDR3 coding sequence is TGTGCCAGCAGTCCCGCGGCCTCCTATACGCAGTATTTT. It specifies CASSPAASYTQYF.

This clone was seen only a few times. V usage is TRBV6-6 and J usage is TRBJ1-1; the D gene is possibly TRBD1 (6 bases). The germline CDR1 and CDR2 sequences are MNHNY and SVGAGI (reference sequence). Trimming shortened V by 7 bases and J by 7 bases, and 22 bases separated the two germline ends. CDR3 size: 15 residues. The CDR3 protein is CASIPGAIPTFEAFF. CDR3 nucleotides: TGTGCCAGCATCCCAGGGGCCATCCCAACGTTTGAAGCTTTCTTT.

This chain uses TRBV2 with TRBJ1-1; D remains ambiguous. This CDR3 contains 14 residues. Germline V gene data show CDR1 as SNHLY and CDR2 as FYNNEI. V lost 4 bases to trimming and J lost 1 base, with 10 bases between them. The CDR3 DNA follows: TGTGCCAGCAGTGGAGTGTATAGGAACACTGAAGCTTTCTTT. This encodes CASSGVYRNTEAFF.

Comment on this clone: Germline is not matched at one junction end, which may reflect a read error. The chain employs TRBV27 and TRBJ2-5; no definite D call. CDR1 is MNHEY, CDR2 SMNVEV, per germline (reference sequence). The CDR3 covers 14 residues. The CDR3 DNA sequence: TGTGCCAGCAGTTCCCGGAGTTGGCAAGAGGCCCAGTACTTC. It codes for CASSSRSWQEAQYF.

This rearrangement joins TRBV5-1 to TRBJ1-1; D gene unclear. Trimming removed 2 bases from V and 1 base from J, with 6 bases in between. The CDR3 extends over 13 amino acids. From germline, CDR1 is SGHRS and CDR2 YFSETQ. The CDR3 coding sequence is TGCGCCAGCAGCTTCCAACAGAACACTGAAGCTTTCTTT. Its translation is CASSFQQNTEAFF.

This clone came up many times. CDR3 loop: CAISDLGGADEQYF. The DNA for the CDR3 is TGTGCCATCAGTGATCTAGGGGGAGCGGACGAGCAGTACTTC. The chain is built from TRBV10-3 and TRBJ2-7; perhaps TRBD1 as D (6 bases). The CDR3 covers 14 residues. V dropped 3 bases and J dropped 5 bases, with 14 bases sitting between them. Germline V gene data show CDR1 as ENHRY and CDR2 as SYGVKD.

The gene calls are TRBV5-1 and TRBJ2-5, with D perhaps TRBD1 (5 bases). The CDR3 is 15 amino acids. The germline V and J ends were trimmed by 2 bases and 1 base, with 12 bases remaining between them. Germline assignment: CDR1 SGHRS and CDR2 YFSETQ. CDR3 protein: CASSFGGQGQETQYF. In nucleotides, the CDR3 is TGCGCCAGCAGCTTTGGTGGCCAGGGCCAAGAGACCCAGTACTTC.

The chain is built from TRBV25-1 and TRBJ2-3, with D possibly being TRBD1 (5 bases). Germline CDR1 is MGHDK and CDR2 is SYGVNS. The CDR3 is 14 amino acids. The V end was cut by 3 bases, the J end by 6 bases, with 13 bases between. The CDR3 nucleotides read TGTGCCAGCAGTGATCGCAGGGATATTGATACGCAGTATTTT. It translates to CASSDRRDIDTQYF.